This T cell receptor beta chain was obtained from a study of metastatic and nonmetastatic thyroid tumors. About the study: Across peripheral blood and tumor or nodule tissue samples taken from malignant and benign thyroid patients, the repertoires were compared with one another.

All patients were untreated before thyroid surgery. Details on this clone: Its antigen is as yet unknown.

General observations from the study: Reported TCR beta diversity, measured in blood and tumor, was significantly higher for malignant thyroid tumors than for benign nodules.

In the study's own analysis: Variation in CDR3 across clinicopathological groups served as the basis for constructing a distant-metastasis classifier in papillary thyroid cancer. TCRdb re-called clones from the PCR reads using MiXCR. In this record, the V and J calls reflect TCRdb's handling and not the investigators' own analysis. Among 15,000 to 20,000 clones, more than 20% were seen once, and the ten largest hold less than 11%. Between the trimmed V and J ends, which lost 4 bases and 7 bases, there was a span of 16 bases. CDR3 length: 13 residues. Germline assignment: CDR1 DFQATT and CDR2 SNEGSKA (reference sequence).

This TCR came from a female donor with papillary thyroid cancer or a benign thyroid nodule (not recorded which). Some clones in this sample may be carry-over from other donors' samples. The rearrangement links TRBV20-1 to TRBJ1-2; D may be TRBD1 (6 bases). What was sequenced was adjacent normal tissue. The CDR3 region is CSAMSHREGGYTF. CDR3 sequence (DNA): TGCAGTGCTATGAGCCACAGGGAGGGTGGCTACACCTTC.